The 10 T cell receptor beta chains below were found in one sample sequenced in a study of T-cell reconstitution after alpha-beta-depleted transplantation in children. The authors prepared the TCRbeta library with unique molecular identifiers. TCRdb analysed the PCR reads with MiXCR anew, one entry per CDR3 protein. The data contain 540,000 or so distinct CDR3 sequences, more than 20% of them singletons. This specimen was PBMCs, mostly from graft donor cells, taken 360 days after TCRalphabeta/CD19-depleted stem cell transplant. Receptor source: a boy younger than two who had a stem cell transplant for acute myeloid leukemia, so the T cells may come from the graft donor.

This clonotype has a single count. The rearrangement joins TRBV11-2 to TRBJ1-2, with 8 bases identical to TRBD1. This CDR3 has 14 amino acids. The V gene's germline CDR1 is SGHAT and CDR2 FQNNGV. V lost 10 bases and J lost 8; bases outside the gene matches: 15. The CDR3 DNA reads TGTGCCAAAAGCTTAGGACAGGGCATCGGGGGCTACACCTTC. This encodes CAKSLGQGIGGYTF.

At least ten counts were recorded for this clonotype. This rearrangement joins TRBV7-9 to TRBJ1-1, with D possibly being TRBD1 (5 bases). Between the trimmed V and J ends, which lost 5 bases and 0 bases, there was a span of 13 bases. Per germline, CDR1 SEHNR and CDR2 FQNEAQ (reference sequence). This CDR3 contains 15 residues. CDR3 residues: CASSPGPILNTEAFF. The CDR3 bases are TGTGCCAGCAGCCCGGGACCTATATTGAACACTGAAGCTTTCTTT. Together with reference TRBV7-9 and TRBJ1-1, the CDR3 gives the full variable domain: DTGVSQNPRHKITKRGQNVTFRCDPISEHNRLYWYRQTLGQGPEFLTYFQNEAQLEKSRLLSDRFSAERPKGSFSTLEIQRTEQGDSAMYLCASSPGPILNTEAFFGQGTRLTVV.

This clonotype has a count of ten or more. The V call is TRBV9, the J call TRBJ2-1; D may match TRBD1 or TRBD2 (5 bases each). The CDR3 totals 15 residues. V lost 0 bases and J 9 bases, leaving 16 bases between the germline ends. The germline V gene has CDR1 SGDLS and CDR2 YYNGEE. The CDR3 DNA reads TGTGCCAGCAGCGTAGCAGGGACCCGCTATGGTGAGCAGTTCTTC. Encoded protein: CASSVAGTRYGEQFF.

This clonotype was counted a few times. This chain connects TRBV6-2 or TRBV6-3 to TRBJ2-1; 11 bases align to TRBD2. CDR1 MNHEY and CDR2 SVGEGT come from the germline V gene. Losses at the gene ends were 7 bases for V and 8 bases for J; bases not matched to a gene: 10. The CDR3 runs to 15 residues. The CDR3 DNA follows: TGTGCCAGCACCTTACGACTAGCGGGGTGGCATGAGCAGTTCTTC. Protein: CASTLRLAGWHEQFF.

This clonotype was detected a few times. J is TRBJ2-1 and V is TRBV7-2; D unclear. From germline, CDR1 is SGHTA and CDR2 FQGNSA. V was pared by 1 base and J by 6 bases, with 7 bases between. This CDR3 spans 13 amino acids. CDR3 sequence reads: CASSLVISNEQFF. The CDR3 DNA reads TGTGCCAGCAGCTTAGTGATAAGCAATGAGCAGTTCTTC.

CDR3 bases: TGCAGTGCTAGAGATGAAGGGCGTGGCGTTCCAGATACGCAGTATTTT. It codes for CSARDEGRGVPDTQYF. This chain joins TRBV20-1 and TRBJ2-3, with D uncertain. CDR1 DFQATT and CDR2 SNEGSKA come from the germline V gene (reference sequence). This CDR3 spans 16 amino acids. V shed 0 bases and J shed 4 bases, with 17 bases lying between them.

Ten or more counts support this clonotype. The chain recombines TRBV20-1 with TRBJ2-3, with TRBD2 matching 7 bases. Looked up from germline, CDR1 is DFQATT and CDR2 is SNEGSKA (reference sequence). The V and J ends lost 2 bases and 6 bases, in that order; junction bases with no gene match: 14. The CDR3 extends over 16 amino acids. CDR3 bases: TGCAGTGCTAGATGGGAGCGGGGCTCCCTGGGGGATACGCAGTATTTT. This translates into CSARWERGSLGDTQYF.

The V gene is TRBV11-3, the J gene TRBJ2-1; D might be TRBD2 (5 bases). The CDR3 loop spans 15 amino acids. V dropped 9 bases and J dropped 0 bases, with 15 bases sitting between them. Germline V gives CDR1 SGHNT, CDR2 YENEEA. The CDR3 region is CASESGNSSYNEQFF. The DNA for the CDR3 is TGTGCCAGTGAATCGGGGAATAGCTCCTACAATGAGCAGTTCTTC.

This clonotype was counted a few times. This chain joins TRBV29-1 and TRBJ2-3; D gene uncertain. The CDR3 covers 13 residues. CDR1 is SQVTM, CDR2 ANQGSEA, per germline. The V end was cut by 4 bases, the J end by 3 bases, with 11 bases between. The CDR3 DNA reads as TGCAGCGTTGCAGGACGAGTGACAGATACGCAGTATTTT. It yields the protein CSVAGRVTDTQYF.

The V call is TRBV5-5, the J call TRBJ2-3; no firm D call. CDR3 length: 14 amino acids. Trimming removed 4 bases at V and 2 bases at J, with 11 bases between. CDR1 is SGHKS, CDR2 YYEKEE, per germline (reference sequence). CDR3 amino acids: CASSRRSSTDTQYF. In DNA form, the CDR3 reads TGTGCCAGCAGCCGGCGTAGTTCCACAGATACGCAGTATTTT. The complete variable domain, with remaining parts taken from reference TRBV5-5 and TRBJ2-3, reads DAGVTQSPTHLIKTRGQQVTLRCSPISGHKSVSWYQQVLGQGPQFIFQYYEKEERGRGNFPDRFSARQFPNYSSELNVNALLLGDSALYLCASSRRSSTDTQYFGPGTRLTVL.